Included here is one TCR beta chain sequence, with context. Its antigen is unknown. Treatment: roughly ten-day PBMC culture with coronavirus spike peptide pools or control peptides (ViraFEST assay). Cultured CD4+ T cell DNA was sequenced using the Oncomine TCR Beta short-read assay. The genomic DNA was obtained from cultured CD4+ T cells by extraction with the QIAamp micro DNA kit. TCRdb redid the calling of the PCR reads with MiXCR, one entry per CDR3 protein. The sample has around 20,000 distinct CDR3 sequences, under 70% seen once. This specimen belongs to a study of vaccination and CD4 T cells after COVID-19. This CDR3 contains 12 residues. V lost 7 bases to trimming and J lost 5 bases, with 12 bases between them. From germline, CDR1 is MNHNS and CDR2 SASEGT. Study outcomes and limitations: Only post-vaccination samples contained a median approximately 85% of the reactive clones in convalescent patients.

V and J are TRBV6-1 and TRBJ2-7; tentative D call: TRBD1 (5 bases). The material sequenced was CD4+ T cells from blood, cultured in vitro. The origin of this receptor is a human donor who had recovered from COVID-19. The CDR3 is CASTDRANEQYF. In DNA form, the CDR3 reads TGTGCCAGCACTGACAGAGCCAACGAGCAGTACTTC.